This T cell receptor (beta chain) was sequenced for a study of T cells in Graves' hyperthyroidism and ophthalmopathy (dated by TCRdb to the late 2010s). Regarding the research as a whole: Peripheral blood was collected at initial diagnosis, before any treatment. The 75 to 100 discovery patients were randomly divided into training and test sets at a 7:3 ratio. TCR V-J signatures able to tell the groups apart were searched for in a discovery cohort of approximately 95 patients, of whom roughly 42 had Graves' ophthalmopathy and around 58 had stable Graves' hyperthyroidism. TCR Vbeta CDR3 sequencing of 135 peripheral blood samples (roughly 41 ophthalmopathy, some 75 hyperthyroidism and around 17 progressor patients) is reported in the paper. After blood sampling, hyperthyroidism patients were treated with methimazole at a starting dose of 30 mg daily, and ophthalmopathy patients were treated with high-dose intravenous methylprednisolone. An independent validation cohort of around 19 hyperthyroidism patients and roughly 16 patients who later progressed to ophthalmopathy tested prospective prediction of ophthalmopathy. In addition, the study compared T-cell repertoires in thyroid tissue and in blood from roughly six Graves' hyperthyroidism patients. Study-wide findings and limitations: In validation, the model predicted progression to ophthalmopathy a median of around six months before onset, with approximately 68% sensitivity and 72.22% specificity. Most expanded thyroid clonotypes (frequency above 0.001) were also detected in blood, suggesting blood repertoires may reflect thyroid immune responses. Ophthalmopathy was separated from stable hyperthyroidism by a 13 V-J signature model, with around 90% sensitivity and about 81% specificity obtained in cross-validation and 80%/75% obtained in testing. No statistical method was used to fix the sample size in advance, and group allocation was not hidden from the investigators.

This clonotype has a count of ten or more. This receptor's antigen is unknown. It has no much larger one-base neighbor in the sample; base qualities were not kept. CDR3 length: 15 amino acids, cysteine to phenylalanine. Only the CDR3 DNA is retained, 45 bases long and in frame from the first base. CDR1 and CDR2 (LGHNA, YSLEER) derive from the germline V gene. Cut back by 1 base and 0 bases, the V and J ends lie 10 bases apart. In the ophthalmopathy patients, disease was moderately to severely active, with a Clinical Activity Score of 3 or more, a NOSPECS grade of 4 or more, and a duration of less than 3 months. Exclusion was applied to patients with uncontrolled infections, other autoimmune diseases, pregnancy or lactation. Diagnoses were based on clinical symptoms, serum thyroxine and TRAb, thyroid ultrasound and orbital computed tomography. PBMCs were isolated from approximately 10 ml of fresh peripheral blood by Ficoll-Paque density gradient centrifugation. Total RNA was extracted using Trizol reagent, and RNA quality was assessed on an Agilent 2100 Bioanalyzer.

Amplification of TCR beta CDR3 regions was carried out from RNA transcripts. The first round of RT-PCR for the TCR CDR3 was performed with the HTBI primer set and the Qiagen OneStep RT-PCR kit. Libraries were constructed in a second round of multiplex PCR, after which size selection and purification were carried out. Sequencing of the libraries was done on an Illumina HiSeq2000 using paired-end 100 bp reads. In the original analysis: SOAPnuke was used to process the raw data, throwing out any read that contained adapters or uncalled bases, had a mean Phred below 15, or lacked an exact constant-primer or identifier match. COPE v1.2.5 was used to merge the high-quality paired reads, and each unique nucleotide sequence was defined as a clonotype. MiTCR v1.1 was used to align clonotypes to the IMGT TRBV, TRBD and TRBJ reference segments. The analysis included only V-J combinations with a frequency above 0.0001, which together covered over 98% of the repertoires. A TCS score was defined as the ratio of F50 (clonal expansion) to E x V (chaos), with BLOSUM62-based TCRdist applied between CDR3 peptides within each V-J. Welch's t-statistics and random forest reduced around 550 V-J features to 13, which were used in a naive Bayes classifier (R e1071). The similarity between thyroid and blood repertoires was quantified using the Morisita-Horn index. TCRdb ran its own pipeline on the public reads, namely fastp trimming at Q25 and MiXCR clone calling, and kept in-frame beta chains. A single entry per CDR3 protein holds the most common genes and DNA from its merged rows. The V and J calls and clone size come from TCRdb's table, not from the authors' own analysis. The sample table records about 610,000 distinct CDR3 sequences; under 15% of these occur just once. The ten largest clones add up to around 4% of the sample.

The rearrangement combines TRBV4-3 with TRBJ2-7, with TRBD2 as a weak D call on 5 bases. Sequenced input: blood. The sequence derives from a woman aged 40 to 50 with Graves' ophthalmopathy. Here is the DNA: TGCGCCAGCAGCCAAGGAACTAGTACCTCCTACGAGCAGTACTTC. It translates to CASSQGTSTSYEQYF.